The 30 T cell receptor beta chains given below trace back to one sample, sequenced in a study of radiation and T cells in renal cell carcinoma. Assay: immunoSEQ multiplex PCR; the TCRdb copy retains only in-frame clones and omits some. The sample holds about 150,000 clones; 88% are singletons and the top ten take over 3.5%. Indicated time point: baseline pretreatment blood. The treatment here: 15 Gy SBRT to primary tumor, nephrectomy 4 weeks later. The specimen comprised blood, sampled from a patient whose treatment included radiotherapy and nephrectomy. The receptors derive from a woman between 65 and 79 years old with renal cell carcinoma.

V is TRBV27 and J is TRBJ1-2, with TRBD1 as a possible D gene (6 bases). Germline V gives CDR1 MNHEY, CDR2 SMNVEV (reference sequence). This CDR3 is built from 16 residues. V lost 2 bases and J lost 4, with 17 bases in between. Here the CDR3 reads CASSLQKTRGSYGYTF. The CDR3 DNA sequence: TGTGCCAGCAGTTTACAAAAAACCAGGGGTAGCTATGGCTACACCTTC.

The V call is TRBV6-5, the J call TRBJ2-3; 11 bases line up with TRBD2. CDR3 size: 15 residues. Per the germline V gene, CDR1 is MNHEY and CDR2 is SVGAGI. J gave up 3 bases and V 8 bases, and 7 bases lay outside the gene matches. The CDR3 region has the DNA TGTGCCAGCGCGACGACTAGCGGGGCTACAGATACGCAGTATTTT. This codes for CASATTSGATDTQYF.

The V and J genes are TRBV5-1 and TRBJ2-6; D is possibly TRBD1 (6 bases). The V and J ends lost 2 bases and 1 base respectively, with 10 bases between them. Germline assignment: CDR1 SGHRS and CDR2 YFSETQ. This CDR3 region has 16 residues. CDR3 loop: CASSLAQGSGANVLTF. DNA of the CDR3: TGCGCCAGCAGCTTAGCCCAGGGGTCTGGGGCCAACGTCCTGACTTTC.

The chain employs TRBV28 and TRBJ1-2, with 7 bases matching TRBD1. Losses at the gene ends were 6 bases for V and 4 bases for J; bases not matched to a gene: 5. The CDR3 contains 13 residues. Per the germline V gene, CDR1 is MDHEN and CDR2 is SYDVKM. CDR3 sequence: CASRRTGSYGYTF. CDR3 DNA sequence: TGTGCCAGCAGACGGACAGGATCCTATGGCTACACCTTC.

The CDR3 loop reads CASSSGQGVFETQYF. CDR3 coding DNA: TGTGCCAGCAGTTCGGGACAGGGGGTTTTCGAGACCCAGTACTTC. The genes are TRBV6-5 and TRBJ2-5; 11 positions agree with TRBD1. V lost 4 bases to trimming and J lost 5 bases; unmatched junction nucleotides: 6. Germline V gene data show CDR1 as MNHEY and CDR2 as SVGAGI. The CDR3 is made up of 15 amino acids.

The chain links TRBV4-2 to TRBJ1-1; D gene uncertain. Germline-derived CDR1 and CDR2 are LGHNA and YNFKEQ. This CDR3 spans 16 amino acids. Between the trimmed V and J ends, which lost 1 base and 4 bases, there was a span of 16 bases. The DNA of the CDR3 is TGTGCCAGCAGCCAAGTGGGTGCCCCCCGAGCCACTGAAGCTTTCTTT. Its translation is CASSQVGAPRATEAFF.

The CDR3 DNA reads as TGTGCCAGCAGCGACTTGGATGAGCAGTTCTTC. It encodes CASSDLDEQFF. The J gene is TRBJ2-1, the V gene TRBV9, with D hard to call. The V gene lost 3 bases and the J gene lost 8 bases, with 6 bases spanning the gap. This CDR3 has 11 amino acids. Germline assignment: CDR1 SGDLS and CDR2 YYNGEE.

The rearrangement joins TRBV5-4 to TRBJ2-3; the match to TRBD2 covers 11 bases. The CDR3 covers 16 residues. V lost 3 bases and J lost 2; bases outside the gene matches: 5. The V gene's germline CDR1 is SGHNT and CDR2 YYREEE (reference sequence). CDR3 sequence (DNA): TGTGCCAGCAGCTCAAGACTAGCGGGGTACACAGATACGCAGTATTTT. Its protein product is CASSSRLAGYTDTQYF.

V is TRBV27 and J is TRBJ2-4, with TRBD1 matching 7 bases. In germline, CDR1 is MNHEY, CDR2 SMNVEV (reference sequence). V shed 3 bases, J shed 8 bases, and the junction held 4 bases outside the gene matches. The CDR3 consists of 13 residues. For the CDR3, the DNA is TGTGCCAGCAGTTTCACAGGGGTGGACATTCAGTACTTC. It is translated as CASSFTGVDIQYF.

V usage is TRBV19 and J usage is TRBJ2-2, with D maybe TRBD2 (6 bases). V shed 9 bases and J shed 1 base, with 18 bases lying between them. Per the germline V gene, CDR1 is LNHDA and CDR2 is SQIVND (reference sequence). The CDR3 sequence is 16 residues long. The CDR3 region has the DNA TGTGCCAGCTCCGACGGGAGCCGACTGAACACCGGGGAGCTGTTTTTT. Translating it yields CASSDGSRLNTGELFF.

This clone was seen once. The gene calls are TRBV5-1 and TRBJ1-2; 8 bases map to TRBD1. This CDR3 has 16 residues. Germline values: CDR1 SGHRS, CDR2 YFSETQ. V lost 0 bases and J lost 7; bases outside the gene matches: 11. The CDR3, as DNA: TGCGCCAGCAGCTTGGCTTCGATTCCAGGGGGCCGTGGCTACACCTTC. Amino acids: CASSLASIPGGRGYTF.

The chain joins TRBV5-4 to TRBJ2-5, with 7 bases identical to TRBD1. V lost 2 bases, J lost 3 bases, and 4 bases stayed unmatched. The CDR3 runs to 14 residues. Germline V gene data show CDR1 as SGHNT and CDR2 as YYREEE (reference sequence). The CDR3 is CASSLTGTEETQYF. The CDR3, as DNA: TGTGCCAGCAGCTTAACCGGGACAGAAGAGACCCAGTACTTC.

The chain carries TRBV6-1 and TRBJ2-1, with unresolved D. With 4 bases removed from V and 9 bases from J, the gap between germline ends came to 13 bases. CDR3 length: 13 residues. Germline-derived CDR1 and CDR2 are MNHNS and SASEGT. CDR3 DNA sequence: TGTGCCAGCAGTGCATTCGCCCCTGGTGAGCAGTTCTTC. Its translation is CASSAFAPGEQFF.

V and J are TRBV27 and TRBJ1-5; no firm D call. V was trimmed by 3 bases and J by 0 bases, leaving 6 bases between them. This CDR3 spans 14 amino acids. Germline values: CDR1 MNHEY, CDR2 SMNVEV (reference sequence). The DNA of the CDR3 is TGTGCCAGCAGTTTGGGGAATAGCAATCAGCCCCAGCATTTT. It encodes CASSLGNSNQPQHF.

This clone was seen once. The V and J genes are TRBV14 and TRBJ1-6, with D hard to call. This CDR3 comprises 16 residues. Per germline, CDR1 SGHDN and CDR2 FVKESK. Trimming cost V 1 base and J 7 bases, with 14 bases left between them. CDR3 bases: TGTGCCAGCAGCCAAGTGGGCAGTTGGAGGAATTCACCCCTCCACTTT. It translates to CASSQVGSWRNSPLHF.

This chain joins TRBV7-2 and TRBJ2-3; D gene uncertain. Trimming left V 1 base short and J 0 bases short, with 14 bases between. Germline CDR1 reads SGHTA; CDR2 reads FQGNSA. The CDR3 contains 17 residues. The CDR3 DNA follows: TGTGCCAGCAGCTTAGGTCTGAGGTCCCCTAGCACAGATACGCAGTATTTT. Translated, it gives CASSLGLRSPSTDTQYF.

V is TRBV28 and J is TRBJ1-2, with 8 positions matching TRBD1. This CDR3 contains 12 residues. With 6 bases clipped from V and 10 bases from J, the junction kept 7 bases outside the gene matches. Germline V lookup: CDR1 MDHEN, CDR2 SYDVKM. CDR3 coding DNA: TGTGCCAGCAGGTCACCGGACAGGGACTACACCTTC. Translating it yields CASRSPDRDYTF.

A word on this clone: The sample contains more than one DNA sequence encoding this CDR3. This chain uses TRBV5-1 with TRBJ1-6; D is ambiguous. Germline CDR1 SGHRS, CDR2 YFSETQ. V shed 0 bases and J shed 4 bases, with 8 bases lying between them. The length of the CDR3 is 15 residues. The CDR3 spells CASSLAGSYNSPLHF. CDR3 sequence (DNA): TGCGCCAGCAGCTTGGCTGGGAGTTATAATTCACCCCTCCACTTT.

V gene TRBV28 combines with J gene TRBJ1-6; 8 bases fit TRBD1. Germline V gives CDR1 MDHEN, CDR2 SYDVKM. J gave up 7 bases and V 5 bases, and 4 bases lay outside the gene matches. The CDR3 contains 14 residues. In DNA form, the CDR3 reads TGTGCCAGCAGTCGGACAGGGTGGAATTCACCCCTCCACTTT. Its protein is CASSRTGWNSPLHF. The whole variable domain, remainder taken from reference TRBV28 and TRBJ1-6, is DVKVTQSSRYLVKRTGEKVFLECVQDMDHENMFWYRQDPGLGLRLIYFSYDVKMKEKGDIPEGYSVSREKKERFSLILESASTNQTSMYLCASSRTGWNSPLHFGNGTRLTVT.

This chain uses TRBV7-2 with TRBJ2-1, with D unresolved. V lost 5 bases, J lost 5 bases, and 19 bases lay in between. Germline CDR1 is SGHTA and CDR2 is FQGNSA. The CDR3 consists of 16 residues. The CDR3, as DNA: TGTGCCAGCAGCCGTCAACGCGGTGTAGTAGACAATGAGCAGTTCTTC. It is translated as CASSRQRGVVDNEQFF.

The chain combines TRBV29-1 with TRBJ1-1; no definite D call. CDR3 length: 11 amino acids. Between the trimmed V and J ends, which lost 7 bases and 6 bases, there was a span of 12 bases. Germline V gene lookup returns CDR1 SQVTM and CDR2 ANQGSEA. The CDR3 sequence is CSAILGPEAFF. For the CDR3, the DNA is TGCAGCGCCATTCTAGGGCCTGAAGCTTTCTTT.

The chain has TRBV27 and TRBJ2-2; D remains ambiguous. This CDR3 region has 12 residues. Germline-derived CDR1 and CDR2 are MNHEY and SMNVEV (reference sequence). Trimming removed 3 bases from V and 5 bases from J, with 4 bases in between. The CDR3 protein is CASSLGTGELFF. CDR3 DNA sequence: TGTGCCAGCAGTTTGGGGACCGGGGAGCTGTTTTTT.

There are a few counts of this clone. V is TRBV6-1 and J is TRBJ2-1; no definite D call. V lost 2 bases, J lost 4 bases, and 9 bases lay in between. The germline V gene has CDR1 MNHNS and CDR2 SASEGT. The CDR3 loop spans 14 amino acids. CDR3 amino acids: CASSESSLYNEQFF. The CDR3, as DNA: TGTGCCAGCAGTGAAAGTTCATTATACAATGAGCAGTTCTTC.

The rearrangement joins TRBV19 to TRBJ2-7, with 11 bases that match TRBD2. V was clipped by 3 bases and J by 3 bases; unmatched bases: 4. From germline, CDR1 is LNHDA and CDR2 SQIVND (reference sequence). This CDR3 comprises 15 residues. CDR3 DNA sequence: TGTGCCAGTAGTATCTCAACTAGCGGGGGCTACGAGCAGTACTTC. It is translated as CASSISTSGGYEQYF. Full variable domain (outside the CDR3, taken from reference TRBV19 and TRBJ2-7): DGGITQSPKYLFRKEGQNVTLSCEQNLNHDAMYWYRQDPGQGLRLIYYSQIVNDFQKGDIAEGYSVSREKKESFPLTVTSAQKNPTAFYLCASSISTSGGYEQYFGPGTRLTVT.

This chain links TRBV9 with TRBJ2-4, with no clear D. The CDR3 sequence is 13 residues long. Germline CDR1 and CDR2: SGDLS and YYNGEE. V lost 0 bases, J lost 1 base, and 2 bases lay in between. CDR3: CASSVDAKNIQYF. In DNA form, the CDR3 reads TGTGCCAGCAGCGTAGATGCCAAAAACATTCAGTACTTC. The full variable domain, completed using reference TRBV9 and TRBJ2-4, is DSGVTQTPKHLITATGQRVTLRCSPRSGDLSVYWYQQSLDQGLQFLIQYYNGEERAKGNILERFSAQQFPDLHSELNLSSLELGDSALYFCASSVDAKNIQYFGAGTRLSVL.

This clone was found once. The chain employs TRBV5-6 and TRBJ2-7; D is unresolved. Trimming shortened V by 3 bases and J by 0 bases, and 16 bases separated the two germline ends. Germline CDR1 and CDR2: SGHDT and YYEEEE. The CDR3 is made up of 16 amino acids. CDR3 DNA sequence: TGTGCCAGCAGCTCCCTGACGGGCACCTTCTCCTACGAGCAGTACTTC. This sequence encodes CASSSLTGTFSYEQYF.

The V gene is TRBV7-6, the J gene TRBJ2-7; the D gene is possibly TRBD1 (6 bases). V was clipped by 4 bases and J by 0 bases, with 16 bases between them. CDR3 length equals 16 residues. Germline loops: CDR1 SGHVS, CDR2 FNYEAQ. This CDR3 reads CASSSYGQRLSYEQYF. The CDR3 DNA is TGTGCCAGCAGCTCATATGGACAGCGCCTCTCCTACGAGCAGTACTTC.

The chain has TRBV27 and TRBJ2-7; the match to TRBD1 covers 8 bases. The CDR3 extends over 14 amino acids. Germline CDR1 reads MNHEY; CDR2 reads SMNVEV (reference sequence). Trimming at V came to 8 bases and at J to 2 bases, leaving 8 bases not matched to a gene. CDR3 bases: TGTGCCAGCGCGCGACGGGACAGGACCTACGAGCAGTACTTC. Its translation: CASARRDRTYEQYF.

Written as DNA, the CDR3 is TGTGCCAGCAGCCACCTGGGCCTACAAGAGACCCAGTACTTC. The encoded protein is CASSHLGLQETQYF. The chain uses TRBV7-9 and TRBJ2-5, with D uncertain. Trimming pared 5 bases from V and 2 bases from J, leaving 12 bases between. CDR3 length equals 14 residues. CDR1 is SEHNR and CDR2 is FQNEAQ in the germline V gene (reference sequence).

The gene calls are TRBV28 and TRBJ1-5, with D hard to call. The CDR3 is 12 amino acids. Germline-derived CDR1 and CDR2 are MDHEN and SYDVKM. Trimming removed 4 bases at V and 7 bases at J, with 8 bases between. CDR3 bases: TGTGCCAGCAGTTCCCCCCCACAGCCCCAGCATTTT. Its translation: CASSSPPQPQHF.